What follows are 20 T cell receptor beta chains derived from one specimen sequenced in a study of T cell changes during pregnancy in multiple sclerosis (dated by TCRdb to between 2018 and 2021). The library relied on the immunoSEQ multiplex PCR assay. This is the immuneACCESS table as TCRdb keeps it, with only in-frame sequences that have V and J called. A part of the clones is gone; compared with another copy, unresolved V genes explain less than half, and the rest is unexplained. A total of approximately 72,000 clones appear in this sample, about 90% of them only once. Clones ranked in the top ten supply 1.5% to 2% of the sample. The sequencing here drew on peripheral blood, taken in the first trimester of pregnancy. All receptors derive from a female donor in good health, enrolled as a control in a pregnancy study.

The chain links TRBV5-1 to TRBJ2-3; tentative D call: TRBD2 (6 bases). The CDR3 loop spans 14 amino acids. Germline-derived CDR1 and CDR2 are SGHRS and YFSETQ. The ends were cut back, 1 base at V and 2 bases at J, with 8 bases in the middle. The CDR3 sequence: CASSLLAPTDTQYF. For the CDR3, the DNA is TGCGCCAGCAGCTTGCTAGCGCCCACAGATACGCAGTATTTT. Full variable domain (rest looked up from reference TRBV5-1 and TRBJ2-3): KAGVTQTPRYLIKTRGQQVTLSCSPISGHRSVSWYQQTPGQGLQFLFEYFSETQRNKGNFPGRFSGRQFSNSRSEMNVSTLELGDSALYLCASSLLAPTDTQYFGPGTRLTVL.

This sequence joins TRBV6-6 and TRBJ1-5, with TRBD1 identical over 7 bases. Trimming took 0 bases from V and 5 from J; bases not matched to a gene: 1. The CDR3 contains 14 residues. The germline gives CDR1 MNHNY, CDR2 SVGAGI (reference sequence). The CDR3 loop reads CASSYSTGYQPQHF. The DNA of the CDR3 is TGTGCCAGCAGTTACTCGACAGGGTATCAGCCCCAGCATTTT.

This clone was seen only once. CDR3 sequence reads: CASSPLLAGGHSIYEQYF. DNA for the CDR3: TGCGCCAGCAGCCCCCTTCTAGCGGGAGGCCACAGTATCTACGAGCAGTACTTC. This chain links TRBV4-1 with TRBJ2-7; the match to TRBD2 covers 11 bases. The V gene end was trimmed by 4 bases and the J gene end by 3 bases; junction bases not matched to a gene: 14. Germline CDR1 reads MGHRA; CDR2 reads YSYEKL. This CDR3 has 18 residues.

The CDR3 DNA reads TGTGCCAGCAGTTTTAATCTTGAGCAGTTCTTC. Its translation: CASSFNLEQFF. The chain uses TRBV28 and TRBJ2-1; D unresolved. V was cut by 3 bases and J by 9 bases, with 6 bases left in between. The CDR3 is 11 amino acids. Germline V gene data show CDR1 as MDHEN and CDR2 as SYDVKM.

The chain is built from TRBV5-4 and TRBJ2-7; 8 bases are shared with TRBD2. The V and J ends lost 0 bases and 4 bases, in that order; junction bases with no gene match: 6. The germline V gene has CDR1 SGHNT and CDR2 YYREEE (reference sequence). The CDR3 loop spans 15 amino acids. The CDR3 DNA reads as TGTGCCAGCAGCTTGGAGGGTAGCGGGGTATACGAGCAGTACTTC. Protein sequence: CASSLEGSGVYEQYF.

The CDR3 DNA follows: TGTGCCAGCAGCCTAGGAGTAACCGGGACAGGGGGATCGAATAGCAATCAGCCCCAGCATTTT. The encoded protein is CASSLGVTGTGGSNSNQPQHF. V and J are TRBV4-2 and TRBJ1-5, with 11 bases identical to TRBD1. V lost 4 bases to trimming and J lost 0 bases; unmatched junction nucleotides: 17. CDR1 and CDR2 from the germline V gene are LGHNA and YNFKEQ. This CDR3 region has 21 residues.

V gene TRBV5-6 combines with J gene TRBJ2-7; weak D call: TRBD1 (6 bases). The CDR3 runs to 16 residues. Germline-derived CDR1 and CDR2 are SGHDT and YYEEEE. V dropped 4 bases and J dropped 2 bases, with 19 bases sitting between them. This CDR3 is CASSLFSGETAYEQYF. CDR3 DNA sequence: TGTGCCAGCAGCCTCTTTTCAGGGGAAACCGCCTACGAGCAGTACTTC.

The chain recombines TRBV13 with TRBJ2-7; 13 bases agree with TRBD2. The V gene end was trimmed by 5 bases and the J gene end by 7 bases; junction bases not matched to a gene: 8. There are 15 residues in the CDR3. In germline, CDR1 is PRHDT, CDR2 FYEKMQ (reference sequence). The DNA for the CDR3 is TGTGCCAGCAGCCCCAGACTAGCGGGAGGTTTTGAGCAGTACTTC. Translated, it gives CASSPRLAGGFEQYF.

The V and J genes are TRBV2 and TRBJ2-4; 7 nucleotides align to TRBD2. Germline V gene data show CDR1 as SNHLY and CDR2 as FYNNEI. The CDR3 loop spans 13 amino acids. The junction had 7 bases not matched to a gene; V was cut back by 7 bases and J by 7 bases. The CDR3: CASNAGATNIQYF. As DNA, the CDR3 is TGTGCCAGCAACGCGGGAGCTACGAACATTCAGTACTTC.

This clone has just one count. The CDR3 bases are TGCAGCGTTGAACGACTAGCGGGGGGCACAGATACGCAGTATTTT. This translates into CSVERLAGGTDTQYF. The rearrangement links TRBV29-1 to TRBJ2-3; the match to TRBD2 covers 12 bases. The CDR3 has 15 residues. After removal of 2 bases from V and 1 base from J, the junction contained 1 base not matched to a gene. Germline CDR1 SQVTM, CDR2 ANQGSEA.

The chain joins TRBV18 to TRBJ2-5, with a weak D call TRBD2 (6 bases). Deletions cut 3 bases from V and 5 bases from J, with 16 bases between. The CDR3 is 15 amino acids. Germline V gene sequence: CDR1 KGHSH, CDR2 LQKENI. The DNA of the CDR3 is TGTGCCAGCTCACCGGCGGTAGGTGGAGGGGAGACCCAGTACTTC. Residues: CASSPAVGGGETQYF.

This clone appeared a single time. Here the CDR3 reads CASSEGLTGWDGYTF. The CDR3 nucleotides are TGTGCCAGCAGTGAAGGTCTCACAGGCTGGGATGGCTACACCTTC. This chain joins TRBV6-1 and TRBJ1-2, with a tentative D call TRBD1 (5 bases). V was shortened by 1 base and J by 6 bases, with 15 bases between the two germline ends. The CDR3 runs 15 residues. CDR1 and CDR2 from the germline V gene are MNHNS and SASEGT.

The V gene is TRBV5-4, the J gene TRBJ2-6; D is perhaps TRBD1 (6 bases). The CDR3 is 17 amino acids. V was clipped by 5 bases and J by 0 bases, with 15 bases between them. The germline V gene encodes CDR1 SGHNT and CDR2 YYREEE (reference sequence). This CDR3 reads CASSSGTSSSGANVLTF. In DNA form, the CDR3 reads TGTGCCAGCAGTTCCGGGACATCCTCCTCTGGGGCCAACGTCCTGACTTTC.

The CDR3 nucleotides are TGTGCCACCAAGGGGGGGCAGTCAGATACGCAGTATTTT. Translation: CATKGGQSDTQYF. This sequence joins TRBV15 and TRBJ2-3; maybe TRBD2 (7 bases). Looked up from germline, CDR1 is LNHNV and CDR2 is YYDKDF (reference sequence). V lost 7 bases and J lost 4, with 12 bases in between. The CDR3 loop spans 13 amino acids.

The CDR3 sequence: CASSEATSGSTDTQYF. The CDR3 nucleotides read TGTGCCAGCAGTGAAGCGACTAGCGGGAGTACAGATACGCAGTATTTT. The gene calls are TRBV6-1 and TRBJ2-3; 12 bases match TRBD2. The ends lost 0 bases at V and 3 bases at J; junction bases unmatched: 1. The V gene's germline CDR1 is MNHNS and CDR2 SASEGT. The CDR3 contains 16 residues.

This rearrangement joins TRBV19 to TRBJ2-7, with TRBD2 matching over 11 bases. The ends lost 3 bases at V and 5 bases at J; junction bases unmatched: 6. The CDR3 is 15 amino acids. Germline loops: CDR1 LNHDA, CDR2 SQIVND (reference sequence). CDR3 DNA sequence: TGTGCCAGTAGTATTCGTCCTAGCGGGAGGAACGAGCAGTACTTC. Its translation is CASSIRPSGRNEQYF.

CDR3 in DNA: TGTGCCAGTAGTAGGAGCGGGATTGGCAACAATGAGCAGTTCTTC. Translated: CASSRSGIGNNEQFF. This chain uses TRBV19 with TRBJ2-1, with 7 bases aligning to TRBD2. V trimming: 4 bases; J trimming: 5 bases; junction bases outside the gene matches: 8. The V gene's germline CDR1 is LNHDA and CDR2 SQIVND (reference sequence). The CDR3 totals 15 residues.

CDR3 sequence reads: CASRLTVNTEAFF. Here the CDR3 DNA reads TGCGCCAGCAGATTGACGGTGAACACTGAAGCTTTCTTT. The chain links TRBV5-1 to TRBJ1-1; D not resolved. Germline CDR1 and CDR2: SGHRS and YFSETQ. This CDR3 region has 13 residues. Trimming left V 5 bases short and J 0 bases short, with 8 bases between.

The V call is TRBV9, the J call TRBJ2-5; 9 bases agree with TRBD1. The V gene's germline CDR1 is SGDLS and CDR2 YYNGEE. V lost 4 bases to trimming and J lost 4 bases; unmatched junction nucleotides: 8. The CDR3 length is 15 residues. The CDR3 loop is CASSRNRDRVETQYF. The CDR3 DNA is TGTGCCAGCAGCAGAAACCGGGACAGGGTAGAGACCCAGTACTTC.

V gene TRBV7-8 combines with J gene TRBJ2-7, with 8 bases lining up with TRBD1. With 7 bases clipped from V and 4 bases from J, the junction kept 6 bases outside the gene matches. From germline, CDR1 is SGHVS and CDR2 FQNEAQ. CDR3 length: 13 amino acids. The CDR3, as DNA: TGTGCCAGCAAGGGGACAGGATTTTACGAGCAGTACTTC. Protein sequence: CASKGTGFYEQYF.